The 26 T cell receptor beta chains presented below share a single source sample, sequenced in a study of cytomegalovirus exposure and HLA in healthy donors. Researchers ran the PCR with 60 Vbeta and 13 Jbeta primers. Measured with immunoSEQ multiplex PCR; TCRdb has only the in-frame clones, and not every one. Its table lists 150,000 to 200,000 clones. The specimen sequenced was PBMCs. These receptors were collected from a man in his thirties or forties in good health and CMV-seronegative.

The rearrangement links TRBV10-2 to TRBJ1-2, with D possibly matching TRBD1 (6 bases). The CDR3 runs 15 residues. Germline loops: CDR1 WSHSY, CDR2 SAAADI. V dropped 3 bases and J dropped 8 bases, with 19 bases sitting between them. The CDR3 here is CASSDKGQGLFGYTF. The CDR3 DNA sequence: TGCGCCAGCAGTGATAAAGGTCAGGGGCTTTTCGGCTACACCTTC.

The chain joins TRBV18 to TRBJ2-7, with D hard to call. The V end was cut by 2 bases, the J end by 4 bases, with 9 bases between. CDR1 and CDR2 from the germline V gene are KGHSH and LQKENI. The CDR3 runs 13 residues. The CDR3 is CASSPSSGYEQYF. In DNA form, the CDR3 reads TGTGCCAGCTCACCATCCTCAGGTTACGAGCAGTACTTC.

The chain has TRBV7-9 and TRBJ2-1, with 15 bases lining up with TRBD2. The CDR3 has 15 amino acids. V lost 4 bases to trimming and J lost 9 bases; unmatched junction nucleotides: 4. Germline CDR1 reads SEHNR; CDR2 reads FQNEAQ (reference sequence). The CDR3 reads CASSYGLAGGGEQFF. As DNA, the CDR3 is TGTGCCAGCAGCTACGGACTAGCGGGAGGGGGTGAGCAGTTCTTC. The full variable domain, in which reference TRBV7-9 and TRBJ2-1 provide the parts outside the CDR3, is DTGVSQNPRHKITKRGQNVTFRCDPISEHNRLYWYRQTLGQGPEFLTYFQNEAQLEKSRLLSDRFSAERPKGSFSTLEIQRTEQGDSAMYLCASSYGLAGGGEQFFGPGTRLTVL.

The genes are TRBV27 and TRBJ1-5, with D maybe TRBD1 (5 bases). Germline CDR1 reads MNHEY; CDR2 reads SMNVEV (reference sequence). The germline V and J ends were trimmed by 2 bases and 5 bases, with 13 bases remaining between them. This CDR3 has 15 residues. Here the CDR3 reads CASSLREGMDQPQHF. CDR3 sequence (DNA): TGTGCCAGCAGTTTACGGGAGGGGATGGATCAGCCCCAGCATTTT.

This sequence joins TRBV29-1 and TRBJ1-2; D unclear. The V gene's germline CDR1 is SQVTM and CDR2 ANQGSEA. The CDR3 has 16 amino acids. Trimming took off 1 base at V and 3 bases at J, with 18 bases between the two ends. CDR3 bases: TGCAGCGTTGAAGCTCTCCCGGGGAGGGTGGACTATGGCTACACCTTC. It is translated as CSVEALPGRVDYGYTF.

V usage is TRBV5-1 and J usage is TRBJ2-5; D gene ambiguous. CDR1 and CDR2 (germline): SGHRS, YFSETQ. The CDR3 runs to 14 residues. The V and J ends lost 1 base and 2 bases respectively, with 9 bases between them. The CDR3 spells CASSLQTAQETQYF. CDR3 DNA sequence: TGCGCCAGCAGCTTGCAAACAGCTCAAGAGACCCAGTACTTC.

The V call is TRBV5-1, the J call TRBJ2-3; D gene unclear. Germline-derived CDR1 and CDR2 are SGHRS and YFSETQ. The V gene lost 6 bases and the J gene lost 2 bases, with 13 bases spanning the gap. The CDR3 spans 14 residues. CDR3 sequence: CASTPRENTDTQYF. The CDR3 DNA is TGCGCCAGCACCCCCCGCGAGAACACAGATACGCAGTATTTT.

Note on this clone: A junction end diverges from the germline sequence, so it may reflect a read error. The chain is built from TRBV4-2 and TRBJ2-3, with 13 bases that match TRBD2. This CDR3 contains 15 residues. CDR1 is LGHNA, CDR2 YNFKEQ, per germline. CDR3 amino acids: CASSYAGTSGVHPDF. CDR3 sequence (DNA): TGTGCCAGCAGCTATGCCGGGACTAGCGGGGTGCACCCCGATTTT.

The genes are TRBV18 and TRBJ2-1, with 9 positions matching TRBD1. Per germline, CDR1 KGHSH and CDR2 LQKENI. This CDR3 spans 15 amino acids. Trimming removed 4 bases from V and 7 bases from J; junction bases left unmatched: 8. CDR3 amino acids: CASSRGQGGLNEQFF. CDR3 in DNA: TGTGCCAGCTCACGGGGACAGGGAGGGTTGAATGAGCAGTTCTTC.

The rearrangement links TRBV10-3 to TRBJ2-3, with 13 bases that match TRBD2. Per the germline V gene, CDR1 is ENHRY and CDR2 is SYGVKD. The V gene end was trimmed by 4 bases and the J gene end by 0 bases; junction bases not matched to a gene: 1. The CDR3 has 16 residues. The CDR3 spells CAISGTSGGSTDTQYF. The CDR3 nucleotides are TGTGCCATCAGTGGGACTAGCGGGGGTAGCACAGATACGCAGTATTTT.

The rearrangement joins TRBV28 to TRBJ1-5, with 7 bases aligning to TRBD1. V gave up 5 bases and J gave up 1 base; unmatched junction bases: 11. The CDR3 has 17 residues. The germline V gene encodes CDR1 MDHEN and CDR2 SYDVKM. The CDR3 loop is CASSTRVGTVSNQPQHF. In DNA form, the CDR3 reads TGTGCCAGCAGTACCCGGGTCGGGACAGTGAGCAATCAGCCCCAGCATTTT.

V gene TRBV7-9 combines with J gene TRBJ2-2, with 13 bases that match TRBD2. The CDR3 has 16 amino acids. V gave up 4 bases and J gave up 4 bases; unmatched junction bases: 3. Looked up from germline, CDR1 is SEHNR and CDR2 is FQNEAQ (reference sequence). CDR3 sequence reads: CASSSTSGRTTGELFF. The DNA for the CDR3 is TGTGCCAGCAGCTCGACTAGCGGGAGGACCACCGGGGAGCTGTTTTTT.

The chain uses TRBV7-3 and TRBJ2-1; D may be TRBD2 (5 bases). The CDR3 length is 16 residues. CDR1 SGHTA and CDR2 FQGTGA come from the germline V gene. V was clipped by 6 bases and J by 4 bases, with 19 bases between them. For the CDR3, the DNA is TGTGCCAGCAGTTACCACGGGATTAGCGAGTACAATGAGCAGTTCTTC. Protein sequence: CASSYHGISEYNEQFF.

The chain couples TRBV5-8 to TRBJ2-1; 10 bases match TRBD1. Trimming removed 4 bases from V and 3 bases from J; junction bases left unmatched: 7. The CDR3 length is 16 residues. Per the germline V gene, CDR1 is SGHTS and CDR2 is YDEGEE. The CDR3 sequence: CASSPDGTGVYNEQFF. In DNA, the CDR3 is TGTGCCAGCAGCCCGGATGGGACAGGGGTCTACAATGAGCAGTTCTTC.

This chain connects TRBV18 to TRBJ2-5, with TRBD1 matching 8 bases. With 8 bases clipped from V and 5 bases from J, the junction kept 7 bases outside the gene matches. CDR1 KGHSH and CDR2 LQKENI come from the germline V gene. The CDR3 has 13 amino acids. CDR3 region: CASHPGGHETQYF. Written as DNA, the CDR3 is TGTGCCAGCCACCCAGGGGGCCACGAGACCCAGTACTTC.

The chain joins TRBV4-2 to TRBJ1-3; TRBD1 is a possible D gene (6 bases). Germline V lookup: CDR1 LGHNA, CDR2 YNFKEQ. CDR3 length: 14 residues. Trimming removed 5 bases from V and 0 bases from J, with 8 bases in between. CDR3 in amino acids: CASSEDSSGNTIYF. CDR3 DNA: TGTGCCAGCAGCGAGGACAGCTCTGGAAACACCATATATTTT.

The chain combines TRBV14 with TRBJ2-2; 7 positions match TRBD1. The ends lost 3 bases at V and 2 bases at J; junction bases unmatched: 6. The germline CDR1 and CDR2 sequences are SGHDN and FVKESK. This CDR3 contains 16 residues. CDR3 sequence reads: CASSQGNRGNTGELFF. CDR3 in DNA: TGTGCCAGCAGCCAGGGTAACAGGGGTAACACCGGGGAGCTGTTTTTT.

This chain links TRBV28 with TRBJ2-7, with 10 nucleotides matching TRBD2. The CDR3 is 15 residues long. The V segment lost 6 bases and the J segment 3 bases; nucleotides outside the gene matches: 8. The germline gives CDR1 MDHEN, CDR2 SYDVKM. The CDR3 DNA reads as TGTGCCAGCAGCCCAAGAGGGACTAGCGTCTACGAGCAGTACTTC. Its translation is CASSPRGTSVYEQYF. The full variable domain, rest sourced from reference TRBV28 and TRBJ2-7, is DVKVTQSSRYLVKRTGEKVFLECVQDMDHENMFWYRQDPGLGLRLIYFSYDVKMKEKGDIPEGYSVSREKKERFSLILESASTNQTSMYLCASSPRGTSVYEQYFGPGTRLTVT.

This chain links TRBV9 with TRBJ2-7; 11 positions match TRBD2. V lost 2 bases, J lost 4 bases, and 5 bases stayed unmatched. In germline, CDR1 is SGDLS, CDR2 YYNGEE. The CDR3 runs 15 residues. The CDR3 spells CASSVAGTSGYEQYF. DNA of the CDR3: TGTGCCAGCAGCGTTGCCGGGACTAGCGGATACGAGCAGTACTTC.

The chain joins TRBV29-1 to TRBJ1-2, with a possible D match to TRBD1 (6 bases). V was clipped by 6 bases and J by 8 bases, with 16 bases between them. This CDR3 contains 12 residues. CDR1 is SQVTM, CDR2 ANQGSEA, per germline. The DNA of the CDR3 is TGCAGCGTGTCCAGGGGTCCCGACGGCTACACCTTC. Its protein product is CSVSRGPDGYTF. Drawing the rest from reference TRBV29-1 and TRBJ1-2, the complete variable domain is SAVISQKPSRDICQRGTSLTIQCQVDSQVTMMFWYRQQPGQSLTLIATANQGSEATYESGFVIDKFPISRPNLTFSTLTVSNMSPEDSSIYLCSVSRGPDGYTFGSGTRLTVV.

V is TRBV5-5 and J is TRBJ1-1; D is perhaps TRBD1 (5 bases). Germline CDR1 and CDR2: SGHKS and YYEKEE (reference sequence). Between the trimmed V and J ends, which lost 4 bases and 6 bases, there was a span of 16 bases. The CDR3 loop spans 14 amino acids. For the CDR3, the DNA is TGTGCCAGCAGCCTGGACACCGGGGGGGCTGAAGCTTTCTTT. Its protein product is CASSLDTGGAEAFF.

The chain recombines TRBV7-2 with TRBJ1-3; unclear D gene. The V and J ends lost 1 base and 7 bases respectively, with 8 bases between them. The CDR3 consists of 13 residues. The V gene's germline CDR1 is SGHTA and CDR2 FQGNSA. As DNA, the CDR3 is TGTGCCAGCAGCTTAGGCCGAGGGAACACCATATATTTT. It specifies CASSLGRGNTIYF.

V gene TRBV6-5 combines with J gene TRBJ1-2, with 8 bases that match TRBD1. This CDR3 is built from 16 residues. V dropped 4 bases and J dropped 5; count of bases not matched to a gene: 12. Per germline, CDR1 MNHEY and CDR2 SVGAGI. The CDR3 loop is CASSWSGGGRGYGYTF. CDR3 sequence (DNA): TGTGCCAGCAGTTGGTCAGGGGGCGGAAGGGGATATGGCTACACCTTC.

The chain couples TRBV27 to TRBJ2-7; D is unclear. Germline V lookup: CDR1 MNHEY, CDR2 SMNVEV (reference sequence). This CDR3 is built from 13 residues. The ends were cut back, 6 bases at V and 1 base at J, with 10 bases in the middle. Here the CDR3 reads CASRVQNSYEQYF. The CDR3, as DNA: TGTGCCAGCAGGGTACAGAATTCCTACGAGCAGTACTTC.

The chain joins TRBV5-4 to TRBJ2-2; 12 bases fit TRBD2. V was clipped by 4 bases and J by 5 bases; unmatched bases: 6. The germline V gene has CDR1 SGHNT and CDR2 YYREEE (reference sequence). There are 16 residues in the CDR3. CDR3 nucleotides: TGTGCCAGCAGCCCGGGGACTAGCGGGTCGACCGGGGAGCTGTTTTTT. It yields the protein CASSPGTSGSTGELFF.

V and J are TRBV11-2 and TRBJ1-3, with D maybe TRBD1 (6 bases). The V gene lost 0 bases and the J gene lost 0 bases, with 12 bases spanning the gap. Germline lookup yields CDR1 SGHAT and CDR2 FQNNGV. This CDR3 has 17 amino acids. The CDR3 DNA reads TGTGCCAGCAGCTTAGATCGAGGACAGCTCTCTGGAAACACCATATATTTT. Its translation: CASSLDRGQLSGNTIYF.